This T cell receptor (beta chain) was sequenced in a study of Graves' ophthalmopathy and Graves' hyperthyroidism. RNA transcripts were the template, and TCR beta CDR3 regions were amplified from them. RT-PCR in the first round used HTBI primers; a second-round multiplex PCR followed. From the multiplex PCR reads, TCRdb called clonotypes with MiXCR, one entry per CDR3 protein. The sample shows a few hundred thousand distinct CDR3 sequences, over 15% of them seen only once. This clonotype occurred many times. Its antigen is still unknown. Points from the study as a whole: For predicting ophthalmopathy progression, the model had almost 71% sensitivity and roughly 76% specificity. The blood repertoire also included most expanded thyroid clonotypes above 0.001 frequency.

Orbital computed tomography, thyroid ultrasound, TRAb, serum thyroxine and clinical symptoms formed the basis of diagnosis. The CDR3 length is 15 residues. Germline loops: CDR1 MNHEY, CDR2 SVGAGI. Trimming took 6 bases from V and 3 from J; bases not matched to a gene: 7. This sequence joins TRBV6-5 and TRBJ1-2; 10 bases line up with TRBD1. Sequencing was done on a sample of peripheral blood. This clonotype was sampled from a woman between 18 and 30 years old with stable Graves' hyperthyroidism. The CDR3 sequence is CASSNDRGQDYGYTF. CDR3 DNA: TGTGCCAGCAGCAATGACAGGGGGCAGGACTATGGCTACACCTTC.